This entry lists 2 T cell receptor beta chains sequenced from one sample in a study of cytomegalovirus exposure and HLA in healthy donors. The primer mix had 60 Vbeta and 13 Jbeta primers. Assay: immunoSEQ multiplex PCR; the TCRdb copy retains only in-frame clones and omits some. The table lists around 31,000 clones, roughly 66% of them singletons. Sequenced: PBMCs. The source of these receptors is a male donor in good health and CMV-seropositive.

The chain uses TRBV5-1 and TRBJ1-1, with D perhaps TRBD1 (5 bases). Trimming pared 1 base from V and 10 bases from J, leaving 20 bases between. Germline assignment: CDR1 SGHRS and CDR2 YFSETQ. CDR3 length equals 15 residues. In nucleotides, the CDR3 is TGCGCCAGCAGCTTGCTAGGGGAAGCCGGTTTGGGAGCTTTCTTT. Residues: CASSLLGEAGLGAFF.

This chain links TRBV6-1 with TRBJ1-1, with 8 nucleotides matching TRBD1. V lost 5 bases to trimming and J lost 3 bases; unmatched junction nucleotides: 8. This CDR3 spans 15 amino acids. Germline values: CDR1 MNHNS, CDR2 SASEGT. In DNA form, the CDR3 reads TGTGCCAGCAGTTCCCAGGACAGGGTGCACACTGAAGCTTTCTTT. Amino acid sequence: CASSSQDRVHTEAFF.